Given below is one T cell receptor (beta chain) in context. This clonotype was seen repeatedly, ten times or more. Its antigen has not been determined. No per-base quality is available; no much larger clone lies one base away. The sample originates from a study of T cell repertoires in cytomegalovirus infection (dated by TCRdb to about 2019). For context, the study as a whole: Recently identified HLA-C-restricted CMV epitopes, whose presentation resists viral immunomodulation, were targeted by peptide stimulations together with well-studied HLA-B-restricted epitopes. Because public TCR beta signatures pointed to carriage of CMV infection together with the matching HLA type, the HLA type of each donor mattered for the analysis. Here is what the overall study found, with its caveats: The ex vivo response was dominated by HLA-C-restricted CMV-specific TCR beta clonotypes, which also provided the single most frequent clonotype in two of eight donors. In both this cohort and an independent roughly 330-donor cohort, the cumulative frequency of public TCR beta family members distinguished carriers of CMV infection plus the relevant HLA type.

Sample treatment or condition, as interpreted from the label and publication: in vitro stimulation with specific CMV peptide epitopes to enrich CMV-specific T cells. Trimming leaves V shorter by 5 bases and J shorter by 8 bases, with the junction holding 10 bases beyond the gene matches. CDR3 length: 16 amino acids, cysteine to phenylalanine. Of all the DNA, just the CDR3 is kept, 48 bases in frame from base 1. CDR1 SGHTA and CDR2 FQGNSA were looked up in the germline V gene. For sequencing, an Illumina HiSeq 1500 was employed. TCRdb itself trimmed the public reads at Q25 with fastp, ran MiXCR and retained productive beta chains. Rows with a matching CDR3 protein are joined into one entry that keeps the most common DNA and genes. The sample contains about 500,000 distinct CDR3 sequences, roughly a third of them found a single time. The top ten hold roughly 15% of the sample.

This sequence originates from a human donor in good health (CMV status not recorded). Some clones in this sample may be carry-over from other donors' samples. The sample was cultured PBMCs, taken from culture after CMV antigen stimulation. This sequence uses TRBV7-2 and TRBJ2-1, with 12 junctional bases fitting TRBD2. The CDR3 region reads CASSLTSGRTFDEQFF. The DNA sequence is TGTGCCAGCAGCCTTACTAGCGGGAGGACGTTTGATGAGCAGTTCTTC.